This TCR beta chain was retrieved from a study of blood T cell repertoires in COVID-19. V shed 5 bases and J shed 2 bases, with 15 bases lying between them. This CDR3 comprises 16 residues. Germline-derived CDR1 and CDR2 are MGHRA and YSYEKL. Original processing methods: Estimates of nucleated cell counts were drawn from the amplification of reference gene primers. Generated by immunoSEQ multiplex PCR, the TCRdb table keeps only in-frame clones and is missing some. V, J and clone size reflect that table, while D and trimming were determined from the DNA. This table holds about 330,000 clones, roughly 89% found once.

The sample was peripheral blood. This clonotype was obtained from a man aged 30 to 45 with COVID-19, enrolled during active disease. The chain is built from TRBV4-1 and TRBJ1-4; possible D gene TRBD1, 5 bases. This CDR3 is CASSARDSATNEKLFF. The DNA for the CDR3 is TGCGCCAGCAGCGCACGGGACTCCGCGACTAATGAAAAACTGTTTTTT.